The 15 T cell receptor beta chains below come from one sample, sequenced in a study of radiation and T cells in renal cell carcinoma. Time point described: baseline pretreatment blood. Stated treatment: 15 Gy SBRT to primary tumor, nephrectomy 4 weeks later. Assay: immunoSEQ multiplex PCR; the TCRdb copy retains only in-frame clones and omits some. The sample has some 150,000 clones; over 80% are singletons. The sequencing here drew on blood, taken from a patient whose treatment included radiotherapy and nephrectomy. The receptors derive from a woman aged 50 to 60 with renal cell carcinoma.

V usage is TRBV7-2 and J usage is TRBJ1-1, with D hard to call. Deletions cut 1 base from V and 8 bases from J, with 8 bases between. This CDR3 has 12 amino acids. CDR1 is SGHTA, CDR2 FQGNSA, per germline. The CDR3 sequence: CASSLEWVEAFF. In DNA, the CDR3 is TGTGCCAGCAGCTTAGAATGGGTGGAAGCTTTCTTT. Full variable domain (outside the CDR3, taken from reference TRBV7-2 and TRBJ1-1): GAGVSQSPSNKVTEKGKDVELRCDPISGHTALYWYRQSLGQGLEFLIYFQGNSAPDKSGLPSDRFSAERTGGSVSTLTIQRTQQEDSAVYLCASSLEWVEAFFGQGTRLTVV.

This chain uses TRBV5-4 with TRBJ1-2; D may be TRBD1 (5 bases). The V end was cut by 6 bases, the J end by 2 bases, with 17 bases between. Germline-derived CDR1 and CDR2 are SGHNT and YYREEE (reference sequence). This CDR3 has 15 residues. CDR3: CASTNSGGLNYGYTF. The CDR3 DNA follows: TGTGCCAGCACCAACAGCGGGGGTCTCAACTATGGCTACACCTTC.

The CDR3 bases are TGTGCCAGCAGCCTGGGGGTGGGCAGGACGGATGAAAAACTGTTTTTT. Protein: CASSLGVGRTDEKLFF. The chain combines TRBV5-4 with TRBJ1-4; a possible D gene is TRBD1 (5 bases). The length of the CDR3 is 16 residues. Trimming stripped 4 bases from V and 6 bases from J, with 19 bases between. Germline V gene data show CDR1 as SGHNT and CDR2 as YYREEE (reference sequence).

The CDR3: CASSQQAGPTYEQYF. CDR3 DNA: TGCGCCAGCAGCCAACAGGCGGGCCCAACCTACGAGCAGTACTTC. V and J are TRBV4-3 and TRBJ2-7; D might be TRBD2 (5 bases). Trimming took off 2 bases at V and 2 bases at J, with 13 bases between the two ends. CDR3 length: 15 amino acids. Germline values: CDR1 LGHNA, CDR2 YSLEER.

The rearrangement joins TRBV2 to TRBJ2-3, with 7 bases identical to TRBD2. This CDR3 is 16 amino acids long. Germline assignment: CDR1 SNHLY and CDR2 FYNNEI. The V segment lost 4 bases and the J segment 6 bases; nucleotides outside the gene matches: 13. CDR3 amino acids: CASSAYREAKGDTQYF. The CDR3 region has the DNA TGTGCCAGCAGTGCATATCGGGAGGCGAAAGGGGATACGCAGTATTTT.

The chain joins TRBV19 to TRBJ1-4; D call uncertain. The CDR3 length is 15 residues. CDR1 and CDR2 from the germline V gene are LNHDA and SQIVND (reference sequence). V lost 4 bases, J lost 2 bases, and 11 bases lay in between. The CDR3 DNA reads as TGTGCCAGTAGTACCGTTATTGAGACTAATGAAAAACTGTTTTTT. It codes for CASSTVIETNEKLFF.

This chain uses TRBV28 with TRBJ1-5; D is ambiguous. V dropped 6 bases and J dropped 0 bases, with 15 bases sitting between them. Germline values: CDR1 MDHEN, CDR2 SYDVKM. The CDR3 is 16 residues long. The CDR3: CASRSGSYSSNQPQHF. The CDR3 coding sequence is TGTGCCAGCAGGTCCGGCAGCTATAGTAGCAATCAGCCCCAGCATTTT.

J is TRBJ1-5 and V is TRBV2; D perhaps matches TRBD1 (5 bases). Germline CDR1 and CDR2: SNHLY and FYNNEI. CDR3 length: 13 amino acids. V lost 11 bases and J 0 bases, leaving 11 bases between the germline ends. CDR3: CAGGTVSNQPQHF. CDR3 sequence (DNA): TGTGCCGGGGGAACGGTTAGCAATCAGCCCCAGCATTTT.

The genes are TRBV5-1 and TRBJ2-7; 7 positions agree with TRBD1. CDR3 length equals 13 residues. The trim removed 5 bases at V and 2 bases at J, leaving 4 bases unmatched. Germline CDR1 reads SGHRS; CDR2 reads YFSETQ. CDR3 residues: CASRRTGTYEQYF. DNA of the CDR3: TGCGCCAGCAGGAGGACAGGTACCTACGAGCAGTACTTC.

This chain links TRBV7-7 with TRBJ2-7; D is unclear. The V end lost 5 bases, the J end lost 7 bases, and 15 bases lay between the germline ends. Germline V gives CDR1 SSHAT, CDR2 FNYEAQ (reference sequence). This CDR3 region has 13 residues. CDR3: CASSKNSSQEQYF. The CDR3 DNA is TGTGCCAGCAGCAAAAACAGTAGTCAGGAGCAGTACTTC.

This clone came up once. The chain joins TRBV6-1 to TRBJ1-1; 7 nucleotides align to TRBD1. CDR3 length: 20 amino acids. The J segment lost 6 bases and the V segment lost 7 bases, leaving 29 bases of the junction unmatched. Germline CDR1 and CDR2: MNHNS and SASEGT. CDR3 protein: CASTDREVYGDLLYRAEAFF. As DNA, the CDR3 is TGTGCCAGCACTGACAGGGAAGTATATGGGGATTTACTCTATAGGGCTGAAGCTTTCTTT.

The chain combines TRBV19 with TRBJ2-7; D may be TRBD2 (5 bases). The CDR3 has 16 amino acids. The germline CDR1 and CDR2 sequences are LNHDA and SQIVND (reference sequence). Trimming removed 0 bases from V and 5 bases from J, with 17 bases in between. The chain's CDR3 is CASSIDSSLRRNEQYF. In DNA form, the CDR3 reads TGTGCCAGTAGTATAGATTCTAGCCTGAGGCGGAACGAGCAGTACTTC.

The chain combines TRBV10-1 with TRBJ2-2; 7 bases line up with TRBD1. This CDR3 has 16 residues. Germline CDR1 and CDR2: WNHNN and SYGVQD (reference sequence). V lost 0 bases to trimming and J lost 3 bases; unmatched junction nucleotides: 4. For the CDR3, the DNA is TGCGCCAGCAGTGAGTCTAGACAGGGCGACACCGGGGAGCTGTTTTTT. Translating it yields CASSESRQGDTGELFF.

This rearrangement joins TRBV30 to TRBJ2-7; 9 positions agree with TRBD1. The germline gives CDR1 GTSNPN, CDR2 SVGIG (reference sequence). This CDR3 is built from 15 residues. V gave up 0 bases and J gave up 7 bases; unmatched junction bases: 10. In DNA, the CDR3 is TGTGCCTGGAGTGTTCATGAGGACAGGGGTGAGGAGCAGTACTTC. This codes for CAWSVHEDRGEEQYF.

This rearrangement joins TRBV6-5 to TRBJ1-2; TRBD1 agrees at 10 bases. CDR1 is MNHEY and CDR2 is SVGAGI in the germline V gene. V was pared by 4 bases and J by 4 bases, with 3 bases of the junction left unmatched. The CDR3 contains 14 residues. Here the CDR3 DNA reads TGTGCCAGCAGTTCTGGACAGGGGGGCTATGGCTACACCTTC. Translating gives CASSSGQGGYGYTF.